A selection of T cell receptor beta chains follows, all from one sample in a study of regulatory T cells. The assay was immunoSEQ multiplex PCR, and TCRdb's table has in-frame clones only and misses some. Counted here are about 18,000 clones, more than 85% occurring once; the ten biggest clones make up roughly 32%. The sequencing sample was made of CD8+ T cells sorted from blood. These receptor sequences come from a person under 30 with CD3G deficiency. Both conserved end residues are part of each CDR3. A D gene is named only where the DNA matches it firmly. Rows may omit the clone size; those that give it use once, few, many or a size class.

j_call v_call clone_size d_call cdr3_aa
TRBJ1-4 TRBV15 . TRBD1 CATSSTGVGEKLFF
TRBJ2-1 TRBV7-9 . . CASSVRGHEQFF
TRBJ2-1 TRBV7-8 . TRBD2 CASSLLSGSNNEQFF
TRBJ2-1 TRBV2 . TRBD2 CASSFTSGTYNEQFF
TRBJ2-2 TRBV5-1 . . CASSYNTGELFF
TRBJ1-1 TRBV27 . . CASSLAGANTEAFF
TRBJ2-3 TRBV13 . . CASSRGGGAGTDTQYF
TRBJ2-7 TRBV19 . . CASEGSSYEQYF
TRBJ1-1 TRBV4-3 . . CASSLTEVSTEAFF
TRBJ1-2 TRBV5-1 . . CASGVRDNYGYTF
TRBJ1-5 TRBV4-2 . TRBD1 CASSQLPGQGKQPQHF
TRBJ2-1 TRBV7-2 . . CASSLGGDEQFF
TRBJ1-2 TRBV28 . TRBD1 CASSRYRGYGYTF
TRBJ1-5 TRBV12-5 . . CASGLVPGAVGNQPQHF
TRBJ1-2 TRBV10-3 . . CAISPTDSGPQEGYTF
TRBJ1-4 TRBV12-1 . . CASSKNEKLFF
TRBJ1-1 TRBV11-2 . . CASSLGSGSGTEAFF
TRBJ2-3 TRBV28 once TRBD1 CASSLTGGADTQYF
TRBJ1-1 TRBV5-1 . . CASRVGMNTEAFF
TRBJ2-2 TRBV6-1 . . CASSKLGSPGELFF
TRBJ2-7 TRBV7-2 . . CASSTWTDEQYF
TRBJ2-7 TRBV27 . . CASGKGPLFVQYF
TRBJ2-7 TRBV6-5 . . CASSYGQWIYEQYF
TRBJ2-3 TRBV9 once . CASSVVGEADTQYF
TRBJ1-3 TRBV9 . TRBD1 CASSAGGQAKGNTIYF
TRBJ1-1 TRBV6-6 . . CASSYNPQGSEAFF
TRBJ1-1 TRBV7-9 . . CASSQGPGRNTEAFF
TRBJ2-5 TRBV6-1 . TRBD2 CASSNPAGWETQYF
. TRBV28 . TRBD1 CASSLGTGGWYEQYF
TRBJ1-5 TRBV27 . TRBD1 CATGPTGSNQPQHF
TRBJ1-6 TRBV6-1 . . CASSEWHLRPLHF
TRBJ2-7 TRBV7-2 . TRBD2 CASSLSRGGSSYEQYF
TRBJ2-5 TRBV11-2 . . CASSLGETQYF
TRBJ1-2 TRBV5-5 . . CASSSDNDYGYTF
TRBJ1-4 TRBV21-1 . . CASSKRAGGGLNEKLFF
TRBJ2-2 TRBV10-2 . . CASTGRNTGELFF
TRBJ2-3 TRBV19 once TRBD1 CASSAGTGITDTQYF
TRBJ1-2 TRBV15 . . CATSINRDRFNYGYTF
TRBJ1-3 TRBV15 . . CATSRDRGVLSGNTIYF
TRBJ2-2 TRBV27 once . CASSFLGMGTGELFF
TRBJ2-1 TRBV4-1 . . CASSQDLTYSYNEQFF
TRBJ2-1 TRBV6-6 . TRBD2 CASMGLADEQFF
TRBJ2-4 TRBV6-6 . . CASSYSGREYF
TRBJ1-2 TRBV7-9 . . CASSLASAGYGYTF
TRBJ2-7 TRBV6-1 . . CASGRQAYEQYF
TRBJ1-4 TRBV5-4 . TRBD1 CASSSGTGREKLFF
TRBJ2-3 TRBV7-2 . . CASSLEQLVTDTQYF
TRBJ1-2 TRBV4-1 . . CASSPTGGYNTYGYTF
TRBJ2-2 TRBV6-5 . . CASRGLANTGELFF
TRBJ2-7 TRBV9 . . CASSPGLSLYEQYF
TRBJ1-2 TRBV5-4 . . CASSPGGAYGYTF
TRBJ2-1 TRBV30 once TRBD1 CAWSSGTGAYNEQFF
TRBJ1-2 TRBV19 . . CASSIGTLQGNTF
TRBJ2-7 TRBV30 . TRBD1 CAWKGQAYEQYF
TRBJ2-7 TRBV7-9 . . CASSLGGVEQYF
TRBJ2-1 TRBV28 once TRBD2 CASSPGRGPYNNEQFF
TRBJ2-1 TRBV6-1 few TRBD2 CASRPPGGSNEQFF
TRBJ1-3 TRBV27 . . CASSYDSGNTIYF
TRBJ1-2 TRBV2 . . CASSHSTGGISNYGYTF
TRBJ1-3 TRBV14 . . CASSQTDRGNTIYF